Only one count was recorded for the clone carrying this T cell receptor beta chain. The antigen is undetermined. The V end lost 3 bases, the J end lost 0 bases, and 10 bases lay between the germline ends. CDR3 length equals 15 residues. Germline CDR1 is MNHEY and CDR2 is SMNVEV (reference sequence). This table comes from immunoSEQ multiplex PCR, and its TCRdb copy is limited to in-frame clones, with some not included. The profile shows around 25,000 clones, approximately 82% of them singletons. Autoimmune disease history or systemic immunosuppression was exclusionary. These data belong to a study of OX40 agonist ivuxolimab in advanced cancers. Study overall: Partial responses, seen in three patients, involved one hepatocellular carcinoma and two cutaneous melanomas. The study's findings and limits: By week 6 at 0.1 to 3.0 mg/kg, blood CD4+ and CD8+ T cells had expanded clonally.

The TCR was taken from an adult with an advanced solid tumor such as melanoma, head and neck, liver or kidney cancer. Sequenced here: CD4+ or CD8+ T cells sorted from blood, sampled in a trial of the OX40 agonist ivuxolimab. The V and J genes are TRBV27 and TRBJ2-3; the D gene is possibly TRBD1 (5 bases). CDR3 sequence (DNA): TGTGCCAGCAGTTTTAAGGGGCCTAGCACAGATACGCAGTATTTT. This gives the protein CASSFKGPSTDTQYF.